The entry below gives a single T cell receptor (beta chain) sequence along with its context. This sample was taken from a study of shared clonotypes between healthy human individuals. Splitting the CD4+ cells yielded a CD45RA+ naive subset and a CD45RA-negative memory subset. The CDR3 spans 13 residues. Germline V CDR1 and CDR2: MDHEN, SYDVKM. The ends lost 8 bases at V and 3 bases at J; junction bases unmatched: 2. Data came from immunoSEQ multiplex PCR; TCRdb stores just in-frame clones and leaves some out. The repertoire includes over 850,000 clones, approximately 78% of them detected once, and more than 0.45% sits in the top ten.

This clonotype was obtained from a man between 18 and 29 years old in good health. Some clones in this sample may be carry-over from other donors' samples. The sequencing sample was made of memory CD4+ T cells from PBMCs. The subset here: CD45RA-negative fraction. This chain uses TRBV28 with TRBJ2-2; TRBD2 matches at 8 bases. The CDR3 sequence: CASQREYTGELFF. The CDR3 DNA follows: TGTGCCAGCCAGCGGGAGTACACCGGGGAGCTGTTTTTT.